The rows below give T cell receptor beta chains drawn from one sample of a study of blood T cell repertoires in COVID-19. Here immunoSEQ multiplex PCR was the method, and the copy in TCRdb shows in-frame clones only, minus some. This table has approximately 150,000 clones, over 80% appearing once. The sample taken for sequencing was PBMCs or T cells enriched from blood (not recorded which). These receptors were taken from a man in his 70s who had been exposed to COVID-19. Both conserved end residues are trimmed from each CDR3. Clone size is given for some rows only: seen once, a few or many times, or a class if the clone is expanded.

j_gene | abundance | v_gene | CDR3aa
TRBJ2-1 | once | TRBV2 | ASSRTSGGYNEQF
TRBJ1-1 | . | TRBV6-5 | ASNYRRRANTEAF
TRBJ2-1 | once | TRBV3-1/TRBV3-2 | ASSCRCGGLERDEQF
TRBJ2-7 | . | TRBV5-6 | ASSPDRATYEQY
TRBJ2-1 | . | TRBV19 | ASKIWATSNNEQF
TRBJ2-3 | . | TRBV6-5 | ASSYLGQGADTQY
TRBJ1-1 | few | TRBV27 | ASSSRDRGTNTEAF
TRBJ1-5 | few | TRBV18 | ASSPNKQNQPQH
TRBJ1-2 | . | TRBV18 | ASSRTPSNGYT
TRBJ1-5 | . | TRBV6-2/TRBV6-3 | ASSDTRNQPQH
TRBJ1-1 | . | TRBV19 | ASSSRGGYTEAF
TRBJ2-6 | . | TRBV4-1 | ASSHGQEAGANVLT
TRBJ2-5 | . | TRBV3-1/TRBV3-2 | ASSAGRTQY
TRBJ1-5 | . | TRBV10-2 | ASSESISGTGYQPQH
TRBJ2-6 | few | TRBV3-1/TRBV3-2 | ASSPGRAGANVLT
TRBJ2-2 | . | TRBV5-5 | ASTPQGQGNTGELF
TRBJ2-1 | . | TRBV7-8 | ASSPTHSGSSYNEQF
TRBJ2-2 | . | TRBV2 | ASSLLAGVNTGELF
TRBJ1-1 | . | TRBV30 | AWSSVTEKAF
TRBJ2-6 | . | TRBV6-2/TRBV6-3 | ASTPSGGGANVLT
TRBJ2-7 | . | TRBV30 | AWSSGQGYEQY
TRBJ2-5 | . | TRBV5-6 | ASSLKHREETQY
TRBJ2-5 | . | TRBV2 | ASSWGTVQETQY
TRBJ1-1 | . | TRBV6-5 | ASGNTEAF
TRBJ2-3 | . | TRBV7-2 | ASSRTEASRTQY
TRBJ2-7 | . | TRBV4-3 | ASSQRWLAGDSYEQY
TRBJ1-1 | . | TRBV24-1 | ATSDLFQTEAF
TRBJ2-6 | . | TRBV9 | ASSVTAGVSGANVLT
TRBJ2-5 | . | TRBV3-1/TRBV3-2 | ASRSRGAPETQY
TRBJ2-1 | . | TRBV10-2 | ASSEWISGRGEQF
TRBJ2-1 | . | TRBV11-3 | ASSLEYRGEQF